This T cell receptor beta chain was identified in a study of T cell repertoires in cytomegalovirus infection. The study, taken as a whole, reports: Cumulative public TCR beta family frequency identified CMV carriers with the relevant HLA.

Turning to this clonotype: Antigen: not known. This may be a read error, as it is one base from a much larger clone.

TCRdb re-called the reads through MiXCR, storing one row per CDR3 protein. The table lists fewer than 350,000 distinct CDR3 sequences, roughly 9.5% of them singletons. The CDR3 length is 15 residues. V lost 5 bases to trimming and J lost 0 bases, with 11 bases between them. Germline values: CDR1 SGHVS, CDR2 FNYEAQ. The rearrangement links TRBV7-6 to TRBJ2-1; D is unclear. The receptor's source is a human donor in good health (CMV status not recorded). Some clones in this sample may be carry-over from other donors' samples. Sequenced sample: PBMCs. CDR3 sequence: CASSPYRGSYNEQFF. The CDR3, as DNA: TGTGCCAGCAGCCCTTACCGAGGCTCCTACAATGAGCAGTTCTTC.